Described below is a single TCR beta chain sequence and its context. These data are taken from a study of blood T cell repertoires in COVID-19. Whole-study context: Samples representing acute and convalescent COVID-19 were sourced from the United States, Italy and Spain. PBMCs, B-cell-depleted T cells, or T cells provided the cDNA or gDNA that made up the material.

Authors' analysis steps: Researchers report that nucleated cell counts were estimated from reference gene primer amplification. TCRdb's copy holds only in-frame clones and misses some; the assay was immunoSEQ multiplex PCR. V and J calls and clone size follow that table, whereas D and trimming were derived from the DNA. The sample consists of 35,000 to 55,000 clones, 80% to 90% of them appearing once. V was clipped by 2 bases and J by 3 bases, with 9 bases between them. CDR1 is SGHTA and CDR2 is FQGNSA in the germline V gene. This CDR3 contains 14 residues. The source of this sequence is a man aged 70 or older with active COVID-19. The rearrangement links TRBV7-2 to TRBJ2-3; a weak D match, TRBD1 (6 bases). The sequenced sample consisted of peripheral blood. The CDR3 region is CASSLTTGTDTQYF. The CDR3 DNA follows: TGTGCCAGCAGCTTAACGACAGGAACAGATACGCAGTATTTT.